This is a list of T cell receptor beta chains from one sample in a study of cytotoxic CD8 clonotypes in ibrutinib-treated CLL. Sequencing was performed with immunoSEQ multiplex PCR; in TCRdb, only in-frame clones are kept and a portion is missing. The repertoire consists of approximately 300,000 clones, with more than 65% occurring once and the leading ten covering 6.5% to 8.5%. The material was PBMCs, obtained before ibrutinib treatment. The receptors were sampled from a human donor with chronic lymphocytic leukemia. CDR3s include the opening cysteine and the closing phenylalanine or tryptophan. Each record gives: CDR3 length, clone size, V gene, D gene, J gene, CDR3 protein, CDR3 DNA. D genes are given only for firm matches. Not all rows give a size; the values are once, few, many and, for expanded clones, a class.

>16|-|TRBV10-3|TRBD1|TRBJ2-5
CAISEHRTGRQETQYF
TGTGCCATCAGTGAGCACCGGACAGGGCGCCAAGAGACCCAGTACTTC
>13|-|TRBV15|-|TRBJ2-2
CATRVGHTGELFF
TGTGCCACCAGAGTGGGGCACACCGGGGAGCTGTTTTTT
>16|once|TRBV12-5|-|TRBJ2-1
CASGPPGAGIYNEQFF
TGTGCTAGTGGTCCCCCCGGGGCGGGGATCTACAATGAGCAGTTCTTC
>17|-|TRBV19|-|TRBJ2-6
CASSILSPGSGANVLTF
TGTGCCAGTAGTATTCTCAGCCCGGGCTCTGGGGCCAACGTCCTGACTTTC
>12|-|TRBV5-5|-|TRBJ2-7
CASSLVSYEQYF
TGTGCCAGCAGCTTGGTTTCGTACGAGCAGTACTTC
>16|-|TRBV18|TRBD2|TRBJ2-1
CASSPIGTSGREEQFF
TGTGCCAGCTCACCTATCGGGACTAGCGGGAGAGAGGAGCAGTTCTTC
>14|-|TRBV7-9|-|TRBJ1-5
CASSPDGSNQPQHF
TGTGCCAGCAGCCCGGACGGGAGCAATCAGCCCCAGCATTTT
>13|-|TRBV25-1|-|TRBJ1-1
CASRRGEDTEAFF
TGTGCCAGCAGGCGGGGGGAGGACACTGAAGCTTTCTTT
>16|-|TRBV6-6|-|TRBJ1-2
CASSYSIAASNYGYTF
TGTGCCAGCAGTTACTCGATTGCCGCGTCTAACTATGGCTACACCTTC
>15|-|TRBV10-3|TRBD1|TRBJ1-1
CAISEQGASNTEAFF
TGTGCCATCAGTGAACAGGGGGCGTCGAACACTGAAGCTTTCTTT
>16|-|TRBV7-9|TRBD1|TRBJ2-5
CASSLAFSGGGETQYF
TGTGCCAGCAGCTTAGCGTTTTCAGGGGGCGGAGAGACCCAGTACTTC
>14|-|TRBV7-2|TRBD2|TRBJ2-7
CASSSAGGTYEQYF
TGTGCCAGCAGCTCAGCGGGAGGCACCTACGAGCAGTACTTC
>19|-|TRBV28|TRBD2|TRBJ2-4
CASSLVRRVAGGPRDIQYF
TGTGCCAGCAGTTTAGTTAGGAGGGTAGCGGGAGGACCCCGGGACATTCAGTACTTC
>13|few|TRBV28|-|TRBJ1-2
CASTTWGGYGYTF
TGTGCCAGCACCACGTGGGGAGGCTATGGCTACACCTTC
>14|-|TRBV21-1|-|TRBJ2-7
CASRRQRERYEQYF
TGTGCCAGCAGGAGACAGCGGGAGAGGTACGAGCAGTACTTC
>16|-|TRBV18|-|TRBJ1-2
CASSPEPGLGYYGYTF
TGTGCCAGCTCACCAGAACCGGGACTGGGATACTATGGCTACACCTTC
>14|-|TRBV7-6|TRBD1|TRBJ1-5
CASSLGQGGQPQHF
TGTGCCAGCAGCTTAGGCCAGGGGGGCCAGCCCCAGCATTTT
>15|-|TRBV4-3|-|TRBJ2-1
CASSQDSLVTDEQFF
TGCGCCAGCAGCCAAGATTCGCTAGTAACGGATGAGCAGTTCTTC
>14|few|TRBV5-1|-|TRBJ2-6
CASSLGPGANVLTF
TGCGCCAGCAGCTTGGGGCCTGGGGCCAACGTCCTGACTTTC
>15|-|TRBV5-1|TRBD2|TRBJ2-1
CASSLAGTSSNEQFF
TGCGCCAGCAGCTTGGCCGGGACTAGCTCAAATGAGCAGTTCTTC
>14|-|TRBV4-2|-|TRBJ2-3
CASSQEPSTDTQYF
TGTGCCAGCAGCCAAGAGCCTAGCACAGATACGCAGTATTTT
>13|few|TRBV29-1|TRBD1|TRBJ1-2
CSASGQGGYGYTF
TGCAGCGCTTCGGGACAGGGGGGCTATGGCTACACCTTC
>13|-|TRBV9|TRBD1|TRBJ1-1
CASSVGTGGTAFF
TGTGCCAGCAGCGTAGGGACAGGGGGAACAGCTTTCTTT
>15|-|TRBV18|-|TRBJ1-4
CASSPTIGRIEKLFF
TGTGCCAGCTCACCAACGATAGGCCGGATTGAAAAACTGTTTTTT
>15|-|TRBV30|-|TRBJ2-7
CAWREGAAGTLEQYF
TGTGCCTGGAGGGAGGGGGCAGCCGGCACGCTCGAGCAGTACTTC
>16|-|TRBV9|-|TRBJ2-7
CASSVSPSYSSYEQYF
TGTGCCAGCAGCGTATCCCCCTCTTACAGCTCCTACGAGCAGTACTTC
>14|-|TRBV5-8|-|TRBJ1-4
CASSLIGQGEKLFF
TGTGCCAGCAGCTTGATTGGACAAGGAGAAAAACTGTTTTTT
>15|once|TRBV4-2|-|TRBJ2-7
CASSQDHSGTYEQYF
TGTGCCAGCAGCCAAGATCATTCAGGAACCTACGAGCAGTACTTC
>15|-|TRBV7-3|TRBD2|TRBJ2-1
CASSLAGGHRNEQFF
TGTGCCAGCAGCCTAGCGGGAGGCCATAGGAATGAGCAGTTCTTC
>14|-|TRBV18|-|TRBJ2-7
CASSPGSVSYEQYF
TGTGCCAGCTCACCGGGTTCTGTCTCCTACGAGCAGTACTTC
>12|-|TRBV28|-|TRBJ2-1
CASSSSDLGQFF
TGTGCCAGCAGCTCTAGCGATCTTGGGCAGTTCTTC
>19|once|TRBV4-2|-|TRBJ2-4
CASSPGPSRTVVAKNIQYF
TGTGCCAGCAGCCCCGGGCCTTCTAGGACAGTGGTAGCCAAAAACATTCAGTACTTC
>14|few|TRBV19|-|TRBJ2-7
CASSIGDGSYEQYF
TGTGCCAGTAGTATAGGCGACGGCTCCTACGAGCAGTACTTC
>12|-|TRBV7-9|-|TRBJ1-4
CASSRGWEKLFF
TGTGCCAGCAGCCGGGGGTGGGAAAAACTGTTTTTT
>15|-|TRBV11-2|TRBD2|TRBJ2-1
CASSLGLAGGVEQFF
TGTGCCAGCAGCTTAGGACTAGCGGGAGGAGTTGAGCAGTTCTTC
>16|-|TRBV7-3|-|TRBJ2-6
CASSALRGAGANVLTF
TGTGCCAGCAGCGCCCTTCGGGGTGCTGGGGCCAACGTCCTGACTTTC
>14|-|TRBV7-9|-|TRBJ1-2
CASSPLGTNYGYTF
TGTGCCAGCAGTCCGCTCGGTACTAACTATGGCTACACCTTC
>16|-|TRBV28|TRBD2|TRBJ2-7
CASSLRLAGGMDEQYF
TGTGCCAGCAGTTTACGACTAGCGGGAGGGATGGACGAGCAGTACTTC
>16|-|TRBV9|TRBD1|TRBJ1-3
CASSVGPRGDRDTIYF
TGTGCCAGCAGCGTAGGTCCCAGGGGGGACCGAGACACCATATATTTT
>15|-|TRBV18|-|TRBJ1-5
CASSTGHSSNQPQHF
TGTGCCAGCTCAACCGGACATAGTAGCAATCAGCCCCAGCATTTT
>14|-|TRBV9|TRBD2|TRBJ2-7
CASSVDGRAGEQYF
TGTGCCAGCAGCGTAGACGGGAGGGCTGGCGAGCAGTACTTC
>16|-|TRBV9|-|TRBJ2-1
CASSVADISSYNEQFF
TGTGCCAGCAGCGTAGCTGACATAAGCTCCTACAATGAGCAGTTCTTC